These 25 T cell receptor beta chains were all obtained from the same sample, sequenced in a study of blood T cell repertoires in COVID-19. Assay used: immunoSEQ multiplex PCR; TCRdb lists only in-frame clones, some missing. This table holds fewer than 250,000 clones, roughly 85% found once. Sequencing used PBMCs or T cells enriched from blood (not recorded which). The receptors were gathered from a woman in her forties or fifties with acute COVID-19.

For the CDR3, the DNA is TGCGCCAGCAGCGGATCTGCACAGGGGGCGAGCGGCTACACCTTC. Protein: CASSGSAQGASGYTF. This chain connects TRBV4-3 to TRBJ1-2; 9 bases fit TRBD1. V gave up 5 bases and J gave up 8 bases; unmatched junction bases: 12. The CDR3 spans 15 residues. Germline CDR1 LGHNA, CDR2 YSLEER.

The chain couples TRBV4-3 to TRBJ2-3, with 11 nucleotides matching TRBD2. J gave up 6 bases and V 2 bases, and 1 base lay outside the gene matches. This CDR3 has 14 amino acids. Germline V gene lookup returns CDR1 LGHNA and CDR2 YSLEER. The CDR3 spells CASSQTSGGDTQYF. In nucleotides, the CDR3 is TGCGCCAGCAGCCAAACTAGCGGGGGCGATACGCAGTATTTT.

This clone was recorded only once. The J gene is TRBJ2-1, the V gene TRBV19, with 12 bases aligning to TRBD2. This CDR3 spans 17 amino acids. The ends lost 5 bases at V and 0 bases at J; junction bases unmatched: 5. The V gene's germline CDR1 is LNHDA and CDR2 SQIVND (reference sequence). The CDR3 coding sequence is TGTGCCAGTAGTCTGACTAGCGGGGGCCTCTCCTACAATGAGCAGTTCTTC. It yields the protein CASSLTSGGLSYNEQFF. The entire variable domain, with the rest obtained from reference TRBV19 and TRBJ2-1, is as follows: DGGITQSPKYLFRKEGQNVTLSCEQNLNHDAMYWYRQDPGQGLRLIYYSQIVNDFQKGDIAEGYSVSREKKESFPLTVTSAQKNPTAFYLCASSLTSGGLSYNEQFFGPGTRLTVL.

This sequence joins TRBV9 and TRBJ1-4; possible D gene TRBD1, 5 bases. V was cut by 3 bases and J by 8 bases, with 11 bases left in between. Germline V gene data show CDR1 as SGDLS and CDR2 as YYNGEE. The CDR3 runs 13 residues. CDR3 residues: CASSGQGGEKLFF. The CDR3 nucleotides read TGTGCCAGCAGCGGGCAGGGAGGAGAAAAACTGTTTTTT.

The chain carries TRBV6-5 and TRBJ2-3, with D possibly matching TRBD2 (5 bases). From germline, CDR1 is MNHEY and CDR2 SVGAGI. CDR3 length: 11 residues. Deletions cut 11 bases from V and 10 bases from J, with 16 bases between. Here the CDR3 DNA reads TGTGCCCTCGGGGTGCCCGCGGCGCAGTATTTT. Translation: CALGVPAAQYF.

The rearrangement links TRBV6-6 to TRBJ1-5; 9 positions match TRBD1. V was pared by 7 bases and J by 6 bases, with 10 bases of the junction left unmatched. The V gene's germline CDR1 is MNHNY and CDR2 SVGAGI (reference sequence). The CDR3 totals 15 residues. The CDR3 DNA follows: TGTGCCAGCAATTATGGGACAGGGATTGGTCAGCCCCAGCATTTT. The encoded protein is CASNYGTGIGQPQHF.

The chain has TRBV3-1 (or the pseudogene TRBV3-2) and TRBJ2-7; TRBD1 matches 7 bases. Germline V CDR1 and CDR2: LGHDT, YNNKEL (reference sequence). V lost 3 bases to trimming and J lost 2 bases; unmatched junction nucleotides: 10. There are 16 residues in the CDR3. CDR3 nucleotide sequence: TGTGCCAGCAGCCATTTTAGGACAGGCATTACCTACGAGCAGTACTTC. Translating it yields CASSHFRTGITYEQYF.

The chain is built from TRBV30 and TRBJ1-4, with a tentative D call TRBD1 (5 bases). Germline V gene lookup returns CDR1 GTSNPN and CDR2 SVGIG (reference sequence). The V end lost 2 bases, the J end lost 8 bases, and 9 bases lay between the germline ends. The CDR3 is made up of 12 amino acids. As DNA, the CDR3 is TGTGCCTGGAGTCCCGGGGGGGAAAAACTGTTTTTT. This codes for CAWSPGGEKLFF.

The gene calls are TRBV15 and TRBJ2-3; 8 bases fit TRBD1. Germline lookup yields CDR1 LNHNV and CDR2 YYDKDF (reference sequence). V was pared by 0 bases and J by 5 bases, with 4 bases of the junction left unmatched. The CDR3 is 15 residues long. The CDR3, as DNA: TGTGCCACCAGCAGAGACAGGGGGCGCGGAGATACGCAGTATTTT. Its translation: CATSRDRGRGDTQYF.

The gene calls are TRBV5-1 and TRBJ1-3; 7 bases line up with TRBD1. V lost 4 bases and J lost 0; bases outside the gene matches: 7. In germline, CDR1 is SGHRS, CDR2 YFSETQ. The CDR3 is 16 residues long. The CDR3 coding sequence is TGCGCCAGCAGCCCCACCGGACAGGTCTCTGGAAACACCATATATTTT. Residues: CASSPTGQVSGNTIYF.

In its sample, this clone was seen a few times. The same CDR3 can be traced to other DNA sequences in this sample. The chain recombines TRBV12-3 or TRBV12-4 with TRBJ1-2; 7 bases are shared with TRBD1. The CDR3 runs to 12 residues. With 4 bases clipped from V and 4 bases from J, the junction kept 0 bases outside the gene matches. The CDR3 loop reads CASSSGGYGYTF. Here the CDR3 DNA reads TGTGCCAGCAGTTCAGGGGGCTATGGCTACACCTTC.

The rearrangement uses TRBV29-1 and TRBJ2-5, with D possibly being TRBD2 (5 bases). V was shortened by 3 bases and J by 6 bases, with 14 bases between the two germline ends. The CDR3 totals 13 residues. Germline-derived CDR1 and CDR2 are SQVTM and ANQGSEA. CDR3 sequence reads: CSVDTGLQKTQYF. CDR3 DNA sequence: TGCAGCGTTGATACCGGACTCCAGAAGACCCAGTACTTC.

This sequence joins TRBV5-8 and TRBJ2-3; 7 bases are a match to TRBD1. CDR1 is SGHTS, CDR2 YDEGEE, per germline. With V trimmed by 5 bases and J by 4 bases, 13 bases remained unmatched. This CDR3 spans 16 amino acids. This CDR3 is CASSFNRQGRADTQYF. As DNA, the CDR3 is TGTGCCAGCAGTTTTAATCGACAGGGCCGAGCAGATACGCAGTATTTT.

This clone was recorded only once. V usage is TRBV5-1 and J usage is TRBJ2-7; weak D call: TRBD1 (6 bases). This CDR3 region has 13 residues. Germline lookup yields CDR1 SGHRS and CDR2 YFSETQ. Trimming pared 4 bases from V and 3 bases from J, leaving 11 bases between. In nucleotides, the CDR3 is TGCGCCAGCAGCGTGGACAGAGACTACGAGCAGTACTTC. This sequence encodes CASSVDRDYEQYF.

The chain is built from TRBV30 and TRBJ1-6; TRBD1 might be the D (5 bases). Germline values: CDR1 GTSNPN, CDR2 SVGIG (reference sequence). CDR3 length: 13 residues. Trimming left V 6 bases short and J 7 bases short, with 13 bases between. CDR3 DNA: TGTGCCTGCCCGGCAGGGTCCAATTCACCCCTCCACTTT. This sequence encodes CACPAGSNSPLHF.

The V call is TRBV27, the J call TRBJ1-1, with 7 bases matching TRBD1. Trimming at V came to 6 bases and at J to 4 bases, leaving 8 bases not matched to a gene. The CDR3 is 14 amino acids. Germline CDR1 MNHEY, CDR2 SMNVEV (reference sequence). CDR3 region: CASSRTGEVTEAFF. In DNA form, the CDR3 reads TGTGCCAGCAGCCGAACAGGGGAGGTCACTGAAGCTTTCTTT.

This chain uses TRBV15 with TRBJ2-1; 9 nucleotides agree with TRBD1. The CDR3 runs to 14 residues. The J segment lost 5 bases and the V segment lost 8 bases, leaving 7 bases of the junction unmatched. The germline V gene has CDR1 LNHNV and CDR2 YYDKDF (reference sequence). The CDR3, as DNA: TGTGCCACCCGCCCGGGACAGGGTCACAATGAGCAGTTCTTC. Its protein is CATRPGQGHNEQFF. Drawing the rest from reference TRBV15 and TRBJ2-1, the complete variable domain is DAMVIQNPRYQVTQFGKPVTLSCSQTLNHNVMYWYQQKSSQAPKLLFHYYDKDFNNEADTPDNFQSRRPNTSFCFLDIRSPGLGDTAMYLCATRPGQGHNEQFFGPGTRLTVL.

The chain recombines TRBV30 with TRBJ2-1; 9 bases are shared with TRBD2. This CDR3 region has 14 residues. The V gene's germline CDR1 is GTSNPN and CDR2 SVGIG (reference sequence). V dropped 5 bases and J dropped 6; count of bases not matched to a gene: 8. DNA of the CDR3: TGTGCCTGGGACGCGGGGGGGCAATTCAATGAGCAGTTCTTC. Its protein is CAWDAGGQFNEQFF. The full variable domain, with the rest looked up from reference TRBV30 and TRBJ2-1, is SQTIHQWPATLVQPVGSPLSLECTVEGTSNPNLYWYRQAAGRGLQLLFYSVGIGQISSEVPQNLSASRPQDRQFILSSKKLLLSDSGFYLCAWDAGGQFNEQFFGPGTRLTVL.

The V and J genes are TRBV9 and TRBJ1-3; 10 bases align to TRBD1. V was clipped by 4 bases and J by 1 base; unmatched bases: 11. This CDR3 is built from 18 residues. The germline V gene has CDR1 SGDLS and CDR2 YYNGEE. CDR3 bases: TGTGCCAGCAGCCTAGGTGGAGGGGACAGGGGTTCTGGAAACACCATATATTTT. It codes for CASSLGGGDRGSGNTIYF.

This chain links TRBV5-1 with TRBJ1-5; tentative D call: TRBD1 (5 bases). CDR3 length: 15 residues. Germline V CDR1 and CDR2: SGHRS, YFSETQ. V was trimmed by 8 bases and J by 1 base, leaving 16 bases between them. CDR3 sequence reads: CASSHGGGSNQPQHF. The CDR3 coding sequence is TGCGCCAGTTCTCACGGGGGAGGGAGCAATCAGCCCCAGCATTTT. Complete variable domain (other parts from reference TRBV5-1 and TRBJ1-5): KAGVTQTPRYLIKTRGQQVTLSCSPISGHRSVSWYQQTPGQGLQFLFEYFSETQRNKGNFPGRFSGRQFSNSRSEMNVSTLELGDSALYLCASSHGGGSNQPQHFGDGTRLSIL.

The chain couples TRBV7-3 to TRBJ2-1, with 9 bases identical to TRBD1. Germline V lookup: CDR1 SGHTA, CDR2 FQGTGA. The CDR3 is 15 residues long. Trimming at V came to 3 bases and at J to 7 bases, leaving 7 bases not matched to a gene. CDR3 sequence (DNA): TGTGCCAGCAGCTTGACCGGGACAGGGAGGAATGAGCAGTTCTTC. This translates into CASSLTGTGRNEQFF.

This clone occurred a few times. The chain employs TRBV5-6 and TRBJ1-2; D unresolved. Trimming removed 10 bases from V and 4 bases from J, with 20 bases in between. Germline CDR1 reads SGHDT; CDR2 reads YYEEEE. The CDR3 runs 14 residues. CDR3 residues: CAWETPEPTYGYTF. The CDR3 DNA sequence: TGTGCCTGGGAGACTCCCGAACCCACCTATGGCTACACCTTC. Full variable domain (outside the CDR3, taken from reference TRBV5-6 and TRBJ1-2): DAGVTQSPTHLIKTRGQQVTLRCSPKSGHDTVSWYQQALGQGPQFIFQYYEEEERQRGNFPDRFSGHQFPNYSSELNVNALLLGDSALYLCAWETPEPTYGYTFGSGTRLTVV.

The CDR3 sequence is CASSIRRGNYGYTF. Written as DNA, the CDR3 is TGCGCCAGCAGCATTCGCAGGGGGAACTATGGCTACACCTTC. The chain carries TRBV4-1 and TRBJ1-2, with 7 bases matching TRBD1. V dropped 5 bases and J dropped 2; count of bases not matched to a gene: 5. CDR3 length: 14 amino acids. Germline V lookup: CDR1 MGHRA, CDR2 YSYEKL.

The V call is TRBV28, the J call TRBJ1-5; D is unresolved. The V gene lost 10 bases and the J gene lost 9 bases, with 19 bases spanning the gap. CDR1 and CDR2 from the germline V gene are MDHEN and SYDVKM. This CDR3 is 13 amino acids long. CDR3 in DNA: TGTGCCACCGACTTATTGGGTGGTCGGCCCCAGCATTTT. Encoded protein: CATDLLGGRPQHF.

The CDR3 spells CASSIAGVRSYNEQFF. DNA for the CDR3: TGTGCCAGTAGTATCGCAGGGGTTCGCTCCTACAATGAGCAGTTCTTC. The V call is TRBV19, the J call TRBJ2-1; TRBD1 might be the D (6 bases). The CDR3 loop spans 16 amino acids. Trimming removed 3 bases from V and 0 bases from J, with 12 bases in between. Germline V gene sequence: CDR1 LNHDA, CDR2 SQIVND (reference sequence).